Detailed here is one TCR beta chain. Antigen specificity is unknown. These data are taken from a study of cytomegalovirus exposure and HLA in healthy donors. General study results and limits: Among TCR beta chains of equal frequency, HLA-associated ones were more clonally expanded in a later analysis. In a later analysis, productive TCRs from donors in an Asian-associated ancestry cluster reportedly carried fewer N-insertions than the cohort mean.

V shed 1 base and J 11 bases; nucleotides not matched to a gene: 7. CDR3 length: 15 amino acids. CDR1 is SGHVS and CDR2 is FQNEAQ in the germline V gene. It was with 60 Vbeta and 13 Jbeta primers that the PCR ran. The table came from immunoSEQ multiplex PCR; TCRdb's copy has only in-frame clones and leaves some out. The top ten hold around 4.2% of the sample, which has approximately 110,000 clones, approximately 69% seen once. The chain carries TRBV7-8 and TRBJ2-1, with 11 bases that match TRBD2. Source material: PBMCs. This receptor was identified in a woman in her forties in good health and CMV-seropositive. DNA for the CDR3: TGTGCCAGCAGCTTAGAGGGACTAGCGGTTGATCAGCAGTTCTTC. It encodes CASSLEGLAVDQQFF.